This T cell receptor beta chain was documented in a study of T cell repertoires in cytomegalovirus infection. For the study at large: Through public TCR beta signatures, both CMV infection and matching HLA type were indicated.

From the reads, TCRdb called clonotypes with MiXCR, one entry per CDR3 protein. The data show about 250,000 distinct CDR3 sequences, more than 15% seen once. This clonotype was seen a few times. Germline CDR1 is ENHRY and CDR2 is SYGVKD. This CDR3 comprises 19 residues. With 4 bases clipped from V and 4 bases from J, the junction kept 17 bases outside the gene matches. The chain has TRBV10-3 and TRBJ1-2, with 11 bases identical to TRBD1. This clonotype was obtained from a human donor in good health (CMV status not recorded). Some clones in this sample may be carry-over from other donors' samples. Sequences were obtained from CD8+ T cells from PBMCs. The DNA for the CDR3 is TGTGCCATCAGTGCGGGACAGGGGGACCTGCGGTTCTTTTTCTATGGCTACACCTTC. This gives the protein CAISAGQGDLRFFFYGYTF.